This T cell receptor beta chain was retrieved from a study of T cell repertoires in cytomegalovirus infection. V dropped 2 bases and J dropped 6 bases, with 14 bases sitting between them. The CDR3 is 14 residues long. Germline lookup yields CDR1 SGHDT and CDR2 YYEEEE. One entry per CDR3 protein results from TCRdb running MiXCR on the reads. Of 230,000 or so distinct CDR3 sequences in the sample, about 18% were seen once. The specimen was CD8+ T cells from PBMCs. The chain employs TRBV5-6 and TRBJ1-2, with D uncertain. This receptor was taken from a human donor in good health (CMV status not recorded). Some clones in this sample may be carry-over from other donors' samples. The CDR3: CASSFEASVDGYTF. The CDR3 nucleotides read TGTGCCAGCAGCTTTGAGGCCTCAGTGGATGGCTACACCTTC. The full variable domain, its missing parts supplied by reference TRBV5-6 and TRBJ1-2, is DAGVTQSPTHLIKTRGQQVTLRCSPKSGHDTVSWYQQALGQGPQFIFQYYEEEERQRGNFPDRFSGHQFPNYSSELNVNALLLGDSALYLCASSFEASVDGYTFGSGTRLTVV.